The clone carrying this TCR beta chain was observed a handful of times. As yet, its antigen is unknown. Each CDR3 protein is one row after TCRdb ran MiXCR on the 5' RACE reads. This sample carries roughly 260,000 distinct CDR3 sequences, 6% to 8.5% of them seen once, and the ten largest clones take 5.4%. The data belong to a study of identical twins. Per the germline V gene, CDR1 is LGHDT and CDR2 is YNNKEL (reference sequence). CDR3 length equals 16 residues. Germline trimming cut 4 bases from V and 3 bases from J; bases unmatched to any gene: 8. Study conclusions and caveats: Memory repertoires lacked the insertion deficit that abundant cord blood beta clonotypes showed. Alpha sequences out of frame and shared by twins had excess low generation probability.

In addition, the sample was reused for a study of yellow fever vaccine responses in identical twins.

This chain connects TRBV3-1 to TRBJ2-7; 11 bases line up with TRBD2. Sequenced: CD8+ T cells sorted from blood. This TCR came from a young woman in good health. Here the CDR3 DNA reads TGTGCCAGCAGCCGGACCCGCACTAGCGGGAGCTACGAGCAGTACTTC. Residues: CASSRTRTSGSYEQYF.